This TCR beta chain was recovered during a study of blood T cell repertoires in COVID-19. Across the study: Researchers got acute and convalescent COVID-19 samples from the United States, Italy and Spain. T cells, B-cell-depleted T cells, or PBMCs provided the cDNA or gDNA that served as material.

The V gene's germline CDR1 is SGDLS and CDR2 YYNGEE. The CDR3 sequence is 15 residues long. Trimming cost V 0 bases and J 0 bases, with 7 bases left between them. In the original workflow: Researchers report that nucleated cell counts were estimated from reference gene primer amplification. TCRdb's table, derived via immunoSEQ multiplex PCR, lists solely in-frame clones and lacks some. The V and J calls and clone size were taken over from that table, and D and trimming were inferred from the DNA. The sample consists of 40,000 to 55,000 clones, roughly 89% of them appearing once. The chain employs TRBV9 and TRBJ1-5; tentatively, D is TRBD1 (5 bases). Source material: peripheral blood. The source is a human donor in a cohort sampled during active COVID-19. The CDR3 loop reads CASSVAGHSNQPQHF. CDR3 sequence (DNA): TGTGCCAGCAGCGTAGCAGGACATAGCAATCAGCCCCAGCATTTT.